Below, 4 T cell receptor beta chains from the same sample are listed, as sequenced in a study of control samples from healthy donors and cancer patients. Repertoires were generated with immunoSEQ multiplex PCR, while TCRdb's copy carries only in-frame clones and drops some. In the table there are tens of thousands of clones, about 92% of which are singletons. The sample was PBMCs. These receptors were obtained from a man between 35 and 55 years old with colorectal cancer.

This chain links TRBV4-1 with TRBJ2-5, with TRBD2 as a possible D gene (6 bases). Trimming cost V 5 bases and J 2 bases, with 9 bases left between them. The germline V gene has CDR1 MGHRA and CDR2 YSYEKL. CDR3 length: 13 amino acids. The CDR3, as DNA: TGCGCCAGCAGCGGAGGGCCTCAAGAGACCCAGTACTTC. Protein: CASSGGPQETQYF.

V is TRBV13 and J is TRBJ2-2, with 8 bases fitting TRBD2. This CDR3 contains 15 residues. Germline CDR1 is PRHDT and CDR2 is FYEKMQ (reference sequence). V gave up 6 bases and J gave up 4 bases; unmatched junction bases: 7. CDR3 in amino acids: CASRVRGAGTGELFF. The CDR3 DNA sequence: TGTGCCAGCAGAGTGCGGGGGGCGGGCACCGGGGAGCTGTTTTTT. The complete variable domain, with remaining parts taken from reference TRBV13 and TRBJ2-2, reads AAGVIQSPRHLIKEKRETATLKCYPIPRHDTVYWYQQGPGQDPQFLISFYEKMQSDKGSIPDRFSAQQFSDYHSELNMSSLELGDSALYFCASRVRGAGTGELFFGEGSRLTVL.

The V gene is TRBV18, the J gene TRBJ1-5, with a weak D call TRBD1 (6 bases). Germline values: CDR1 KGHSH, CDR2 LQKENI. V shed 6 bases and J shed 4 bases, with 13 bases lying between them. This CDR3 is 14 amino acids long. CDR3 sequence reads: CASSPDSLNQPQHF. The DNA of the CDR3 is TGTGCCAGCTCCCCGGACAGCCTAAATCAGCCCCAGCATTTT.

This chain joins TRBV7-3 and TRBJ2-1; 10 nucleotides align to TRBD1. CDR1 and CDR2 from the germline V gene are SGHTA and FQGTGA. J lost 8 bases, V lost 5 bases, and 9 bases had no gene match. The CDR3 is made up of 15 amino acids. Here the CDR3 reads CASSPETGGFYEQFF. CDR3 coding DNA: TGTGCCAGCAGCCCCGAGACAGGGGGCTTTTATGAGCAGTTCTTC.